Sequencing of this T cell receptor beta chain was carried out in a study of blood T cell repertoires in COVID-19. The overall study: Both acute and convalescent COVID-19 samples were obtained from the United States, Italy and Spain. Sources were T cells, B-cell-depleted T cells, or PBMCs; the material itself was cDNA or gDNA.

With 5 bases clipped from V and 6 bases from J, the junction kept 6 bases outside the gene matches. The germline V gene encodes CDR1 MGHRA and CDR2 YSYEKL. The CDR3 is 16 residues long. Participants, about 18 to 95 years old, spanned fewer than 30 US areas. The study assigned cohorts using participant-reported clinical history. TCRdb keeps only in-frame clones here, not all; method: immunoSEQ multiplex PCR. The data contain 150,000 to 200,000 clones, roughly 82% of them singletons. The V and J genes are TRBV4-1 and TRBJ2-1; 14 bases line up with TRBD2. The source of this sequence is a woman aged 60-75 years with acute COVID-19. The sequenced material came from PBMCs or T cells enriched from blood (not recorded which). The CDR3, as DNA: TGCGCCAGCAGCTTGAGGGGACTAGCGGGAGTCAATGAGCAGTTCTTC. Its protein product is CASSLRGLAGVNEQFF.